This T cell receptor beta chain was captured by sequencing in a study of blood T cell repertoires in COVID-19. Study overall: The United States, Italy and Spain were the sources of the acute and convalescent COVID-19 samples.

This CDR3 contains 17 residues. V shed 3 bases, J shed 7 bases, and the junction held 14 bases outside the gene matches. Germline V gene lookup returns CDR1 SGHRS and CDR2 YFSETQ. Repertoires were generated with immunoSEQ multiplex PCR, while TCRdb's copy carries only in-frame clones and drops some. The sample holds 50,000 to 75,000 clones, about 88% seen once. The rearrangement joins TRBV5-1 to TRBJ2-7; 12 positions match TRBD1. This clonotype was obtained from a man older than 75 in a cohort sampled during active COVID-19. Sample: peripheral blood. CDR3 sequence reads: CASSSAVGTGGLGEQYF. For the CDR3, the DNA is TGCGCCAGCAGCTCTGCAGTTGGGACAGGGGGCCTCGGTGAGCAGTACTTC.